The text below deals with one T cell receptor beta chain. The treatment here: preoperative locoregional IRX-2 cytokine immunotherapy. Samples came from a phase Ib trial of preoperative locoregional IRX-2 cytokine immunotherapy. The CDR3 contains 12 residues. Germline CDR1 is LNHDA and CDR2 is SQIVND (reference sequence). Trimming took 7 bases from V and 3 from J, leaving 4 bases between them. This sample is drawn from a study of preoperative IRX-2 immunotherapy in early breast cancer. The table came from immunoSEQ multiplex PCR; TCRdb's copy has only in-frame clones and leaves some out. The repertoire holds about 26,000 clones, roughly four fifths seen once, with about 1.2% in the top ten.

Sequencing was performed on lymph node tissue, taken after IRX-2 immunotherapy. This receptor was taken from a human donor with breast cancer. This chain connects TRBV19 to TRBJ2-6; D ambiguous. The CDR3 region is CASNFGANVLTF. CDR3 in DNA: TGTGCCAGTAATTTTGGGGCCAACGTCCTGACTTTC.